One and the same sample provided the 27 T cell receptor beta chains below, sequenced in a study of blood T cells in healthy people across ages (dated by TCRdb to about 2015). Preparation of the library involved 5' RACE. Sequencing was performed on an Illumina HiSeq 2500. A second PCR of roughly 6 to 11 cycles was run with a J-beta primer mix and a sample-barcoded 5' primer. TCRdb reran the public reads through fastp at Q25 and MiXCR, keeping productive beta chains. Identical CDR3 protein sequences are pooled into one entry, listed with their most common genes and DNA. The sample contains more than 800,000 distinct CDR3 sequences, more than 25% of them found a single time. Roughly 17% of the sample is taken by the ten largest. What was sequenced was blood. The receptors originated from an elderly woman in good health.

The sample holds a few counts of this clonotype. This rearrangement joins TRBV5-1 to TRBJ2-2; D gene unclear. Germline V gene data show CDR1 as SGHRS and CDR2 as YFSETQ. This CDR3 contains 13 residues. V dropped 4 bases and J dropped 6 bases, with 10 bases sitting between them. DNA for the CDR3: TGCGCCAGCAGCCCCTCCGGTTCCGGGGAGCTGTTTTTT. Translated, it gives CASSPSGSGELFF.

This clonotype was found a few times. This chain joins TRBV25-1 and TRBJ2-1; D tentatively reads TRBD1 or TRBD2 (5 bases each). The CDR3 is 17 residues long. The V gene lost 0 bases and the J gene lost 0 bases, with 12 bases spanning the gap. In germline, CDR1 is MGHDK, CDR2 SYGVNS. The CDR3 region has the DNA TGTGCCAGCAGTGAATACCCGGGGACGAGCTCCTACAATGAGCAGTTCTTC. It codes for CASSEYPGTSSYNEQFF. The full variable domain, with the rest looked up from reference TRBV25-1 and TRBJ2-1, is EADIYQTPRYLVIGTGKKITLECSQTMGHDKMYWYQQDPGMELHLIHYSYGVNSTEKGDLSSESTVSRIRTEHFPLTLESARPSHTSQYLCASSEYPGTSSYNEQFFGPGTRLTVL.

This clonotype is a singleton in its sample. The CDR3 region is CASTNTGGTGELFF. The CDR3 DNA reads as TGTGCCAGCACCAATACAGGGGGCACCGGGGAGCTGTTTTTT. V gene TRBV7-9 combines with J gene TRBJ2-2, with 8 bases matching TRBD1. The CDR3 is 14 amino acids. Trimming at V came to 7 bases and at J to 4 bases, leaving 5 bases not matched to a gene. Germline V gene sequence: CDR1 SEHNR, CDR2 FQNEAQ (reference sequence). Full variable domain (outside the CDR3, taken from reference TRBV7-9 and TRBJ2-2): DTGVSQNPRHKITKRGQNVTFRCDPISEHNRLYWYRQTLGQGPEFLTYFQNEAQLEKSRLLSDRFSAERPKGSFSTLEIQRTEQGDSAMYLCASTNTGGTGELFFGEGSRLTVL.

The chain has TRBV24-1 and TRBJ2-6, with D perhaps being TRBD1 or TRBD2 (6 bases each). Between the trimmed V and J ends, which lost 6 bases and 4 bases, there was a span of 15 bases. Germline values: CDR1 KGHDR, CDR2 SFDVKD. The CDR3 runs 16 residues. This chain's CDR3 is CATSSGAAHGANVLTF. CDR3 DNA sequence: TGTGCCACCAGTTCGGGGGCAGCGCACGGGGCCAACGTCCTGACTTTC.

On this clonotype: With a much larger clone just one base away, this may be a read error. This chain joins TRBV10-1 and TRBJ2-1, with TRBD2 identical over 7 bases. Looked up from germline, CDR1 is WNHNN and CDR2 is SYGVQD (reference sequence). This CDR3 region has 14 residues. DNA for the CDR3: TGCGCCAACAGTGAGTCGGGAGGTAGCAATGAGCAGTTCTTC. Protein: CANSESGGSNEQFF.

This clonotype was recorded a few times. The V gene is TRBV5-8, the J gene TRBJ1-5, with 9 bases fitting TRBD1. The germline CDR1 and CDR2 sequences are SGHTS and YDEGEE. This CDR3 is built from 18 residues. The trim removed 4 bases at V and 0 bases at J, leaving 11 bases unmatched. The CDR3 here is CASSRGRTGDYSNQPQHF. The CDR3 DNA reads as TGTGCCAGCAGCCGCGGGAGGACAGGGGACTATAGCAATCAGCCCCAGCATTTT.

This clonotype was counted ten times or more. The chain carries TRBV4-2 and TRBJ1-2, with a possible D match to TRBD1 (5 bases). Trimming shortened V by 4 bases and J by 0 bases, and 12 bases separated the two germline ends. The CDR3 spans 15 residues. Germline V gives CDR1 LGHNA, CDR2 YNFKEQ. DNA of the CDR3: TGTGCCAGCAGCCCCGACAGCTCTACTAACTATGGCTACACCTTC. Its translation: CASSPDSSTNYGYTF.

To note about this clonotype: A read error is possible here, since a much larger clone lies one base away. The rearrangement uses TRBV4-2 and TRBJ1-4; D is unclear. From germline, CDR1 is LGHNA and CDR2 YNFKEQ. The length of the CDR3 is 14 residues. In DNA, the CDR3 is TGTGCCAGCAGCAGGGTTCAGACTAGTGAAAAACTGTTTTTT. It encodes CASSRVQTSEKLFF.

This clonotype occurred many times. The chain is built from TRBV20-1 and TRBJ2-5, with TRBD2 matching over 9 bases. Germline loops: CDR1 DFQATT, CDR2 SNEGSKA (reference sequence). The length of the CDR3 is 14 residues. J gave up 4 bases and V 3 bases, and 6 bases lay outside the gene matches. CDR3 residues: CSASISGGGETQYF. Written as DNA, the CDR3 is TGCAGTGCTAGTATTAGCGGGGGAGGAGAGACCCAGTACTTC.

This clonotype was seen ten or more times. The V call is TRBV5-1, the J call TRBJ2-7; TRBD2 matches at 7 bases. The length of the CDR3 is 16 residues. J was trimmed by 0 bases and V by 4 bases; bases with no gene match: 10. Germline values: CDR1 SGHRS, CDR2 YFSETQ. The CDR3 reads CASSLTTSRSSYEQYF. CDR3 DNA sequence: TGCGCCAGCAGCCTGACGACTAGCCGAAGCTCCTACGAGCAGTACTTC.

This clonotype was detected ten times or more. The chain has TRBV7-2 and TRBJ2-3, with 9 bases identical to TRBD1. This CDR3 is 14 amino acids long. V gave up 6 bases and J gave up 5 bases; unmatched junction bases: 6. Germline V gene sequence: CDR1 SGHTA, CDR2 FQGNSA. The CDR3 DNA is TGTGCCAGCAGTCCGGGACAGGGCGGAGATACGCAGTATTTT. Its protein is CASSPGQGGDTQYF.

The chain couples TRBV5-6 to TRBJ1-1, with TRBD1 as a possible D gene (5 bases). V lost 0 bases and J 10 bases, leaving 16 bases between the germline ends. Germline CDR1 and CDR2: SGHDT and YYEEEE. The CDR3 is 14 amino acids. CDR3 nucleotides: TGTGCCAGCAGCTTGGGACAGAACTCACTGATAGCTTTCTTT. This codes for CASSLGQNSLIAFF. Variable domain in full (rest from reference TRBV5-6 and TRBJ1-1): DAGVTQSPTHLIKTRGQQVTLRCSPKSGHDTVSWYQQALGQGPQFIFQYYEEEERQRGNFPDRFSGHQFPNYSSELNVNALLLGDSALYLCASSLGQNSLIAFFGQGTRLTVV.

This clonotype came up many times. The V and J genes are TRBV2 and TRBJ2-5; perhaps D is TRBD1 or TRBD2 (5 bases each). The CDR3 has 15 amino acids. Trimming took off 3 bases at V and 4 bases at J, with 15 bases between the two ends. In germline, CDR1 is SNHLY, CDR2 FYNNEI. CDR3 in DNA: TGTGCCAGCAGTGAGGAGGAAGGGGTCAGAGAGACCCAGTACTTC. Translation: CASSEEEGVRETQYF.

This clonotype was counted ten times or more. CDR3 protein: CSAIFLAGETQYF. CDR3 nucleotides: TGCAGTGCTATCTTCCTAGCTGGGGAGACCCAGTACTTC. J is TRBJ2-5 and V is TRBV20-1, with a tentative D call TRBD2 (5 bases). V was trimmed by 4 bases and J by 5 bases, leaving 14 bases between them. The CDR3 totals 13 residues. Per germline, CDR1 DFQATT and CDR2 SNEGSKA (reference sequence).

This clonotype occurred a few times. J is TRBJ2-1 and V is TRBV15; 9 nucleotides align to TRBD2. Losses at the gene ends were 1 base for V and 6 bases for J; bases not matched to a gene: 13. CDR3 length: 18 amino acids. The germline CDR1 and CDR2 sequences are LNHNV and YYDKDF (reference sequence). CDR3 DNA sequence: TGTGCCACCAGCAGAGCCCCAGCGGGGGGCCTATCCGGCAATGAGCAGTTCTTC. It translates to CATSRAPAGGLSGNEQFF. Full variable domain (rest looked up from reference TRBV15 and TRBJ2-1): DAMVIQNPRYQVTQFGKPVTLSCSQTLNHNVMYWYQQKSSQAPKLLFHYYDKDFNNEADTPDNFQSRRPNTSFCFLDIRSPGLGDTAMYLCATSRAPAGGLSGNEQFFGPGTRLTVL.

This chain uses TRBV12-3 or TRBV12-4 with TRBJ1-6; the match to TRBD1 covers 8 bases. The V gene end was trimmed by 1 base and the J gene end by 9 bases; junction bases not matched to a gene: 2. The CDR3 consists of 14 residues. The CDR3: CASSLGTGLSPLHF. CDR3 in DNA: TGTGCCAGCAGTTTAGGGACAGGGCTTTCACCCCTCCACTTT.

The chain combines TRBV4-2 with TRBJ2-3, with 7 bases lining up with TRBD2. The V gene end was trimmed by 0 bases and the J gene end by 4 bases; junction bases not matched to a gene: 7. Germline CDR1 and CDR2: LGHNA and YNFKEQ. The CDR3 spans 16 residues. As DNA, the CDR3 is TGTGCCAGCAGCCAAGATATGGCGGGAGAGGCAGATACGCAGTATTTT. This gives the protein CASSQDMAGEADTQYF.

This clonotype was detected only a few times. The chain links TRBV5-6 to TRBJ1-5; 8 bases line up with TRBD1. J gave up 4 bases and V 4 bases, and 7 bases lay outside the gene matches. Germline V gene data show CDR1 as SGHDT and CDR2 as YYEEEE. The CDR3 consists of 15 residues. This CDR3 reads CASSQQGGLNQPQHF. In nucleotides, the CDR3 is TGTGCCAGCAGCCAACAGGGGGGTTTAAATCAGCCCCAGCATTTT. Drawing the rest from reference TRBV5-6 and TRBJ1-5, the complete variable domain is DAGVTQSPTHLIKTRGQQVTLRCSPKSGHDTVSWYQQALGQGPQFIFQYYEEEERQRGNFPDRFSGHQFPNYSSELNVNALLLGDSALYLCASSQQGGLNQPQHFGDGTRLSIL.

Ten or more counts support this clonotype. This chain uses TRBV12-3 or TRBV12-4 with TRBJ1-2, with D tentatively TRBD1 (5 bases). There are 14 residues in the CDR3. Between the trimmed V and J ends, which lost 5 bases and 0 bases, there was a span of 10 bases. The CDR3 sequence: CASSRTRSNYGYTF. The CDR3 bases are TGTGCCAGCAGTCGGACAAGATCTAACTATGGCTACACCTTC.

As regards this clonotype: The CDR3 carries no conserved terminal phenylalanine or tryptophan, so it likely arises from a read error. V and J are TRBV6-2 or TRBV6-3 and TRBJ2-1, with 8 bases that match TRBD1. The germline V gene has CDR1 MNHEY and CDR2 SVGEGT. CDR3 length: 12 residues. V dropped 8 bases and J dropped 6; count of bases not matched to a gene: 3. CDR3 sequence (DNA): TGTGCCAGCGACAGGGGAAGCAATGAGCAGTTCTTA. This translates into CASDRGSNEQFL.

The gene calls are TRBV6-5 and TRBJ1-3; possible D gene TRBD1, 5 bases. The CDR3 is 16 residues long. V lost 6 bases, J lost 0 bases, and 15 bases lay in between. CDR1 and CDR2 from the germline V gene are MNHEY and SVGAGI. The CDR3 is CASSKTDTRSGNTIYF. In nucleotides, the CDR3 is TGTGCCAGCAGCAAAACGGACACTCGCTCTGGAAACACCATATATTTT.

Points on this clonotype: This may stem from a read error, because a much larger clone lies one nucleotide away. V and J are TRBV18 and TRBJ2-1; 8 bases agree with TRBD1. This CDR3 is built from 15 residues. Germline V gene data show CDR1 as KGHSH and CDR2 as LQKENI. CDR3 region: CASSAGQGSYNGQFF. The CDR3 DNA follows: TGTGCCAGCTCAGCAGGACAGGGCTCCTACAATGGGCAGTTCTTC.

The J gene is TRBJ1-1, the V gene TRBV3-1; D gene unclear. V shed 4 bases and J shed 3 bases, with 12 bases lying between them. The CDR3 contains 14 residues. Germline loops: CDR1 LGHDT, CDR2 YNNKEL (reference sequence). This CDR3 reads CASSPTRMDTEAFF. The CDR3 DNA follows: TGTGCCAGCAGCCCTACTCGGATGGACACTGAAGCTTTCTTT.

In this sample, this clonotype turned up many times. The chain recombines TRBV10-1 with TRBJ2-5, with 9 nucleotides matching TRBD1. J gave up 3 bases and V 3 bases, and 5 bases lay outside the gene matches. CDR1 is WNHNN and CDR2 is SYGVQD in the germline V gene (reference sequence). The CDR3 runs to 15 residues. CDR3 sequence reads: CASSEIQGAKETQYF. CDR3 nucleotide sequence: TGCGCCAGCAGTGAAATACAGGGGGCAAAAGAGACCCAGTACTTC.

This sequence joins TRBV5-1 and TRBJ1-6, with 7 nucleotides matching TRBD1. Germline V lookup: CDR1 SGHRS, CDR2 YFSETQ. V lost 2 bases, J lost 7 bases, and 15 bases stayed unmatched. There are 18 residues in the CDR3. CDR3 DNA sequence: TGCGCCAGCAGCTTCGCCGATCAAGTGGGACAGCTAAATTCACCCCTCCACTTT. This translates into CASSFADQVGQLNSPLHF. Full variable domain (remainder filled in from reference TRBV5-1 and TRBJ1-6): KAGVTQTPRYLIKTRGQQVTLSCSPISGHRSVSWYQQTPGQGLQFLFEYFSETQRNKGNFPGRFSGRQFSNSRSEMNVSTLELGDSALYLCASSFADQVGQLNSPLHFGNGTRLTVT.

Concerning this clonotype: A read error is possible here, since a much larger clone lies one base away. The chain combines TRBV12-3 or TRBV12-4 with TRBJ2-7, with TRBD1 matching 8 bases. Gene TRBJ2-4 matches the end of the DNA better, so the J call may be wrong. This CDR3 is 16 amino acids long. This chain's CDR3 is CASSLKVRGRVDIQYF. CDR3 DNA: TGTGCCAGCAGTTTAAAGGTCAGGGGGCGGGTAGACATTCAGTACTTC.

The chain carries TRBV11-2 and TRBJ2-7; 8 bases agree with TRBD1. CDR3 length: 15 amino acids. With 6 bases clipped from V and 2 bases from J, the junction kept 9 bases outside the gene matches. Germline V lookup: CDR1 SGHAT, CDR2 FQNNGV. The CDR3 DNA reads TGTGCCAGCAGTTCCGACAGGGGCCTTCCCTACGAGCAGTACTTC. It yields the protein CASSSDRGLPYEQYF.